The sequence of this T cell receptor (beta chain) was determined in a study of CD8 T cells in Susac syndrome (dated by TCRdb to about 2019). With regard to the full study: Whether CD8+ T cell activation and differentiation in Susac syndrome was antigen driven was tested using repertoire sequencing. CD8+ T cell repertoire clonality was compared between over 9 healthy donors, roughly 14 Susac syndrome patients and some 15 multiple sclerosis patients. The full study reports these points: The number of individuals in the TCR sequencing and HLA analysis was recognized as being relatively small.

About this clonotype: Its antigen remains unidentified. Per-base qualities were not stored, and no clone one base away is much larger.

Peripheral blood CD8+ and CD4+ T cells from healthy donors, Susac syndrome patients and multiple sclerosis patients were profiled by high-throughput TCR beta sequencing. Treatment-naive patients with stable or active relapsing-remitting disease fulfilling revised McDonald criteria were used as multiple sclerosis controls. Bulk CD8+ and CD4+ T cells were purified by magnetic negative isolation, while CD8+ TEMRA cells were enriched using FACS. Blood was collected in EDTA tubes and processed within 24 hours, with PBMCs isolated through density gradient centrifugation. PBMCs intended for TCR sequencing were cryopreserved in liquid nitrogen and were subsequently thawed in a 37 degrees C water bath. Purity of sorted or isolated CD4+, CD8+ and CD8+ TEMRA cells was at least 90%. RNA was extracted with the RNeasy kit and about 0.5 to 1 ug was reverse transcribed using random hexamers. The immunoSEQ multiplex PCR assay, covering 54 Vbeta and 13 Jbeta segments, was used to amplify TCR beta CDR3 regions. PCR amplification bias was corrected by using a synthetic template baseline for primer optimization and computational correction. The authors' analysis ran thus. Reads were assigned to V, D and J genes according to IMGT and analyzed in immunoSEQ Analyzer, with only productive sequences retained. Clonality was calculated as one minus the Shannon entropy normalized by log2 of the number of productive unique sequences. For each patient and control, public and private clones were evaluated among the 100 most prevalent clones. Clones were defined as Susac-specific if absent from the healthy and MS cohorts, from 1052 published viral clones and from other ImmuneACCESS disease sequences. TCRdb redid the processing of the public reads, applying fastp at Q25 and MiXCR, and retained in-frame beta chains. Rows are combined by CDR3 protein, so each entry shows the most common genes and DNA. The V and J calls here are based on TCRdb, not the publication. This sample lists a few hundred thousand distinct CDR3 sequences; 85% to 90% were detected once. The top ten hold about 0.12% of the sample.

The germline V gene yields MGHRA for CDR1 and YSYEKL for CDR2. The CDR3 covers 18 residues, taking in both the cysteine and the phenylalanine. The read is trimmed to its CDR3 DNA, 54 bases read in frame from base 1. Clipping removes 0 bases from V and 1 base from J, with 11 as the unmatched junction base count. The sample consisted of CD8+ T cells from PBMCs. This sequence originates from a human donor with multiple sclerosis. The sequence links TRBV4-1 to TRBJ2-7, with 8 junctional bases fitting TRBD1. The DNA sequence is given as TGCGCCAGCAGCCAAGATAAAGTGGGGACAGGTAATTCCTACGAGCAGTACTTC. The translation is CASSQDKVGTGNSYEQYF.